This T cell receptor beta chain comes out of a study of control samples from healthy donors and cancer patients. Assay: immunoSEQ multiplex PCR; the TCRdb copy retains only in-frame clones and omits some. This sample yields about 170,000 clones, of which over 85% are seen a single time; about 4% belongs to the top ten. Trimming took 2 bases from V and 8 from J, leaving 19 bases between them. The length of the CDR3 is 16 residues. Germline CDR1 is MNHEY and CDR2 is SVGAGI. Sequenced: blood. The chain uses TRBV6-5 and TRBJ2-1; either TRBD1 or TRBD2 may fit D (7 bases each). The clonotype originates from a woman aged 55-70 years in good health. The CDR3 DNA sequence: TGTGCCAGCAGTTACCGGCCAGGGGGGGGGCGTGATGAGCAGTTCTTC. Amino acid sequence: CASSYRPGGGRDEQFF.